This T cell receptor (beta chain) was identified during a study of vaccination and CD4 T cells after COVID-19. Sequenced with the Oncomine TCR Beta short-read assay was DNA taken from cultured CD4+ T cells. Genomic DNA was isolated from cultured CD4+ T cells. From the PCR reads, TCRdb called clonotypes with MiXCR, one entry per CDR3 protein. The data show over 8,500 distinct CDR3 sequences, 28% seen once. This CDR3 contains 13 residues. V dropped 0 bases and J dropped 6 bases, with 7 bases sitting between them. Germline V CDR1 and CDR2: SGHRS, YFSETQ. Treatment meaning: roughly ten-day PBMC culture with coronavirus spike peptide pools or control peptides (ViraFEST assay). The unexposed donor provided CD4+ T cells, which were taken before the COVID-19 pandemic (2011-2018). CD4+ T cells were isolated by negative selection after roughly 9 days of culture. Notes on this clonotype: Its matching antigen is unknown.

The V and J genes are TRBV5-1 and TRBJ2-1, with unresolved D. Sequenced input: CD4+ T cells from blood, cultured in vitro. The receptor was derived from a human donor in good health. CDR3 residues: CASSLAPLNEQFF. The CDR3 coding sequence is TGCGCCAGCAGCTTGGCTCCACTCAATGAGCAGTTCTTC.